The 26 T cell receptor beta chains reported below all come from one sample, sequenced in a study of T-cell memory formation after mild COVID-19. TCRdb reanalysed the 5' RACE reads using MiXCR and keeps one entry per CDR3 protein. The sample lists around 530,000 distinct CDR3 sequences, 20% to 25% occurring once. Sequencing was done on a sample of PBMCs or a T cell subset sorted from them (not recorded which). The receptors were gathered from an adult woman who had mild COVID-19 (a few samples of this study predate the infection). Cell type and time point are not known.

The chain is built from TRBV24-1 and TRBJ2-7; D remains ambiguous. Deletions cut 4 bases from V and 2 bases from J, with 5 bases between. The CDR3 contains 12 residues. Germline CDR1 is KGHDR and CDR2 is SFDVKD. The CDR3 DNA is TGTGCCACCAGTGACAGTACCTACGAGCAGTACTTC. It specifies CATSDSTYEQYF.

This clonotype was observed at least ten times. The chain employs TRBV4-2 and TRBJ2-1; either TRBD1 or TRBD2 may supply D (5 bases each). This CDR3 comprises 13 residues. Germline values: CDR1 LGHNA, CDR2 YNFKEQ. The V end was cut by 1 base, the J end by 7 bases, with 8 bases between. CDR3 DNA: TGTGCCAGCAGCCAAGTTGGGGGTAATGAGCAGTTCTTC. Its translation: CASSQVGGNEQFF.

This clonotype was counted only a few times. The CDR3 coding sequence is TGTGCCAGCAGCGTAGGGGGTTCGAACACCGGGGAGCTGTTTTTT. This gives the protein CASSVGGSNTGELFF. The chain combines TRBV9 with TRBJ2-2, with no clear D. The V and J ends lost 0 bases and 0 bases respectively, with 6 bases between them. Looked up from germline, CDR1 is SGDLS and CDR2 is YYNGEE. The CDR3 loop spans 15 amino acids.

The rearrangement joins TRBV7-8 to TRBJ1-1; no clear D. Trimming stripped 0 bases from V and 4 bases from J, with 9 bases between. CDR3 length: 14 amino acids. CDR1 is SGHVS and CDR2 is FQNEAQ in the germline V gene. CDR3 sequence: CASSLASKSTEAFF. CDR3 coding DNA: TGTGCCAGCAGCTTAGCTAGTAAGAGCACTGAAGCTTTCTTT.

Only a few counts were recorded for this clonotype. The chain recombines TRBV12-3 or TRBV12-4 with TRBJ2-1; 10 bases map to TRBD1. With 6 bases clipped from V and 6 bases from J, the junction kept 11 bases outside the gene matches. The CDR3 runs to 16 residues. The CDR3: CASRPISGQGPNEQFF. The CDR3, as DNA: TGTGCCAGCAGACCTATCTCGGGACAGGGGCCCAATGAGCAGTTCTTC.

V usage is TRBV9 and J usage is TRBJ2-3; tentative D call: TRBD2 (5 bases). The germline V gene has CDR1 SGDLS and CDR2 YYNGEE. This CDR3 has 13 residues. Trimming stripped 0 bases from V and 6 bases from J, with 8 bases between. CDR3 residues: CASSVGGPDTQYF. The DNA for the CDR3 is TGTGCCAGCAGCGTAGGAGGGCCCGATACGCAGTATTTT. The full variable domain, with the rest looked up from reference TRBV9 and TRBJ2-3, is DSGVTQTPKHLITATGQRVTLRCSPRSGDLSVYWYQQSLDQGLQFLIQYYNGEERAKGNILERFSAQQFPDLHSELNLSSLELGDSALYFCASSVGGPDTQYFGPGTRLTVL.

The chain combines TRBV20-1 with TRBJ1-2, with 7 bases fitting TRBD1. Germline V gene sequence: CDR1 DFQATT, CDR2 SNEGSKA (reference sequence). There are 17 residues in the CDR3. The V segment lost 1 base and the J segment 2 bases; nucleotides outside the gene matches: 13. The CDR3 protein is CSARAPETGTANYGYTF. The CDR3 nucleotides are TGCAGTGCTAGAGCCCCCGAAACGGGGACAGCGAACTATGGCTACACCTTC.

This clonotype was observed a single time. The chain employs TRBV6-5 and TRBJ1-1; D is uncertain. This CDR3 region has 14 residues. Germline assignment: CDR1 MNHEY and CDR2 SVGAGI. V gave up 4 bases and J gave up 0 bases, with 9 bases separating them. CDR3 in DNA: TGTGCCAGCAGTTCCCCCGGGATGAACACTGAAGCTTTCTTT. Encoded protein: CASSSPGMNTEAFF.

This clonotype was observed a few times. The chain is built from TRBV30 and TRBJ1-1, with TRBD1 as a possible D gene (6 bases). The CDR3 covers 15 residues. The germline V gene encodes CDR1 GTSNPN and CDR2 SVGIG (reference sequence). V lost 2 bases and J lost 0, with 13 bases in between. The CDR3 DNA reads TGTGCCTGGAGTAAAACAGGGAGCTTGAACACTGAAGCTTTCTTT. Its protein is CAWSKTGSLNTEAFF.

This clonotype was detected only a few times. The chain recombines TRBV29-1 with TRBJ2-6; D gene ambiguous. The CDR3 has 12 amino acids. The germline V and J ends were trimmed by 2 bases and 3 bases, with 2 bases remaining between them. CDR1 and CDR2 (germline): SQVTM, ANQGSEA. CDR3 nucleotides: TGCAGCGTTGAACATGGGGCCAACGTCCTGACTTTC. Residues: CSVEHGANVLTF.

The rearrangement links TRBV5-1 to TRBJ2-7, with D perhaps given as TRBD1 or TRBD2 (5 bases each). The CDR3 runs to 14 residues. Trimming pared 4 bases from V and 6 bases from J, leaving 17 bases between. Germline V gene sequence: CDR1 SGHRS, CDR2 YFSETQ. CDR3 in amino acids: CASSPGASRREQYF. CDR3 DNA sequence: TGCGCCAGCAGCCCCGGGGCTAGCCGACGCGAGCAGTACTTC.

As regards this clonotype: Mismatch with germline at one junction end may stem from a read error. CDR3 region: CASSSGGPPNEQFF. The CDR3 DNA sequence: TGTGCTAGCAGCTCTGGAGGGCCCCCGAATGAGCAGTTCTTC. The chain carries TRBV7-7 and TRBJ2-1; D possibly corresponds to TRBD2 (6 bases). The germline V gene encodes CDR1 SSHAT and CDR2 FNYEAQ (reference sequence). There are 14 residues in the CDR3.

The chain carries TRBV7-6 and TRBJ2-1; D gene unclear. The V gene's germline CDR1 is SGHVS and CDR2 FNYEAQ. The CDR3 length is 15 residues. Trimming pared 3 bases from V and 0 bases from J, leaving 9 bases between. This CDR3 reads CASSFDLNSYNEQFF. The CDR3 DNA is TGTGCCAGCAGCTTCGACTTGAACTCCTACAATGAGCAGTTCTTC.

This chain uses TRBV12-3 or TRBV12-4 with TRBJ1-1; the D is unclear. V was shortened by 6 bases and J by 6 bases, with 14 bases between the two germline ends. This CDR3 has 13 amino acids. The DNA for the CDR3 is TGTGCCAGCAGGGACCCCCCCGAGGCTGAAGCTTTCTTT. The encoded protein is CASRDPPEAEAFF.

This clonotype has a handful of counts. V gene TRBV12-3 or TRBV12-4 combines with J gene TRBJ1-1; D gene uncertain. The V and J ends lost 5 bases and 5 bases respectively, with 18 bases between them. CDR3 length: 15 amino acids. CDR3 residues: CASSPRPHISTEAFF. The CDR3 DNA sequence: TGTGCCAGCAGTCCTAGGCCCCATATATCTACTGAAGCTTTCTTT.

This clonotype showed up just a few times. The chain joins TRBV24-1 to TRBJ1-5; D is uncertain. V lost 3 bases and J 4 bases, leaving 9 bases between the germline ends. CDR1 is KGHDR, CDR2 SFDVKD, per germline. CDR3 size: 14 residues. The CDR3 spells CATSDPLRNQPQHF. CDR3 sequence (DNA): TGTGCCACCAGTGATCCCCTCCGGAATCAGCCCCAGCATTTT.

As regards this clonotype: Its ends do not fully match the called genes, so a read error is possible. This sequence joins TRBV7-6 and TRBJ2-5; TRBD2 matches at 10 bases. Germline CDR1 and CDR2: SGHVS and FNYEAQ. The CDR3 spans 14 residues. The CDR3: CAGSRLAGLETQYF. CDR3 coding DNA: TGTGCCGGCAGCAGACTAGCGGGCCTAGAGACCCAGTACTTC. The full variable domain, in which reference TRBV7-6 and TRBJ2-5 provide the parts outside the CDR3, is GAGVSQSPRYKVTKRGQDVALRCDPISGHVSLYWYRQALGQGPEFLTYFNYEAQQDKSGLPNDRFSAERPEGSISTLTIQRTEQRDSAMYRCAGSRLAGLETQYFGPGTRLLVL.

This clonotype has a handful of counts. V usage is TRBV6-5 and J usage is TRBJ2-1; weak D call: TRBD1 (5 bases). Germline values: CDR1 MNHEY, CDR2 SVGAGI. Trimming removed 6 bases from V and 3 bases from J, with 9 bases in between. The length of the CDR3 is 13 residues. This chain's CDR3 is CASRVGDYNEQFF. The CDR3 region has the DNA TGTGCCAGCAGGGTAGGGGACTACAATGAGCAGTTCTTC.

The J gene is TRBJ1-4, the V gene TRBV12-3 or TRBV12-4; 8 bases align to TRBD1. CDR3 length equals 17 residues. Losses at the gene ends were 0 bases for V and 7 bases for J; bases not matched to a gene: 10. Here the CDR3 reads CASSLALGQGGSEKLFF. The CDR3 DNA reads as TGTGCCAGCAGTTTAGCCCTTGGACAGGGAGGGAGTGAAAAACTGTTTTTT.

V gene TRBV15 combines with J gene TRBJ2-5; 7 bases match TRBD1. There are 14 residues in the CDR3. With V trimmed by 8 bases and J by 3 bases, 9 bases remained unmatched. The V gene's germline CDR1 is LNHNV and CDR2 YYDKDF (reference sequence). The CDR3 is CATATGKNEETQYF. DNA of the CDR3: TGTGCCACCGCGACAGGGAAAAACGAAGAGACCCAGTACTTC. The full variable domain, rest sourced from reference TRBV15 and TRBJ2-5, is DAMVIQNPRYQVTQFGKPVTLSCSQTLNHNVMYWYQQKSSQAPKLLFHYYDKDFNNEADTPDNFQSRRPNTSFCFLDIRSPGLGDTAMYLCATATGKNEETQYFGPGTRLLVL.

This clonotype occurred a few times. The rearrangement links TRBV23-1 to TRBJ2-1; 11 bases align to TRBD2. TRBV23-1 is identified as an open reading frame with a role that is uncertain. CDR3 length: 18 residues. With V trimmed by 4 bases and J by 2 bases, 10 bases remained unmatched. CDR3 sequence: CASSLTPSGGFPYNEQFF. The CDR3 DNA is TGCGCCAGCAGTCTTACTCCTAGCGGGGGGTTTCCCTACAATGAGCAGTTCTTC.

The chain uses TRBV7-9 and TRBJ2-3; D gene unclear. Germline loops: CDR1 SEHNR, CDR2 FQNEAQ (reference sequence). The V gene lost 4 bases and the J gene lost 2 bases, with 10 bases spanning the gap. This CDR3 contains 14 residues. In DNA form, the CDR3 reads TGTGCCAGCAGCTCCCCCGGATTCACAGATACGCAGTATTTT. Its translation: CASSSPGFTDTQYF.

The chain carries TRBV9 and TRBJ1-1; D is unclear. This CDR3 comprises 13 residues. V shed 0 bases and J shed 4 bases, with 7 bases lying between them. Germline CDR1 reads SGDLS; CDR2 reads YYNGEE. The CDR3 DNA is TGTGCCAGCAGCGTAGACACCTCCACTGAAGCTTTCTTT. The encoded protein is CASSVDTSTEAFF.

This chain joins TRBV2 and TRBJ2-7; D unresolved. Germline V gene data show CDR1 as SNHLY and CDR2 as FYNNEI. The germline V and J ends were trimmed by 7 bases and 3 bases, with 13 bases remaining between them. The CDR3 has 13 residues. The CDR3 coding sequence is TGTGCCAGCAAGTCCCAACCAGACTACGAGCAGTACTTC. It encodes CASKSQPDYEQYF.

In its sample, this clonotype was seen a few times. The chain is built from TRBV12-3 or TRBV12-4 and TRBJ1-6, with D possibly being TRBD1 (6 bases). V was trimmed by 7 bases and J by 9 bases, leaving 13 bases between them. The CDR3 spans 13 residues. CDR3 sequence reads: CASNEQGVSPLHF. Written as DNA, the CDR3 is TGTGCCAGCAACGAACAGGGAGTTTCACCCCTCCACTTT.

The V call is TRBV6-5, the J call TRBJ2-4; either TRBD1 or TRBD2 may fit D (6 bases each). V was cut by 0 bases and J by 4 bases, with 16 bases left in between. The CDR3 sequence is 17 residues long. Germline assignment: CDR1 MNHEY and CDR2 SVGAGI. This chain's CDR3 is CASSYSIFQGRKNIQYF. CDR3 in DNA: TGTGCCAGCAGTTACTCGATTTTTCAGGGGAGGAAAAACATTCAGTACTTC.